This T cell receptor (beta chain) was identified during a study of Ad26.COV2.S vaccination and SARS-CoV-2 variants. This CDR3 spans 17 amino acids. Trimming took 5 bases from V and 2 from J; bases not matched to a gene: 12. Germline-derived CDR1 and CDR2 are LNHDA and SQIVND (reference sequence). Clones were sequenced by immunoSEQ multiplex PCR, and TCRdb holds only the in-frame ones, with some missing. There are approximately 240,000 clones in the sample; more than 75% occur only once, and around 11% lies in the top ten. This clone was counted a few times. Stated treatment: some 19 received Ad26.COV2.S at low or high dose, single or two shots; several received placebo; per-sample allocation not given. Samples came from day 63 after the first vaccine or placebo injection.

This sequence was found in a person between 18 and 65 years old who received the Ad26.COV2.S COVID-19 vaccine or a placebo. The sample here was peripheral blood, taken in a trial of Ad26.COV2.S vaccine versus placebo. The chain is built from TRBV19 and TRBJ2-7; 10 nucleotides align to TRBD1. The CDR3: CASSAHLTGGKAYEQYF. The CDR3 coding sequence is TGTGCCAGTAGTGCACACCTGACAGGGGGCAAGGCCTACGAGCAGTACTTC.